A single sample is the source of the 14 T cell receptor beta chains below, sequenced in a study of cytomegalovirus exposure and HLA in healthy donors. Amplification used 60 Vbeta primers and 13 Jbeta primers. Clones were sequenced by immunoSEQ multiplex PCR, and TCRdb holds only the in-frame ones, with some missing. The sample includes about 120,000 clones, about three fifths of them seen just once. The sample comprised PBMCs. The source of these receptors is a middle-aged man in good health and CMV-seropositive.

The chain has TRBV2 and TRBJ1-5, with D uncertain. The CDR3 extends over 14 amino acids. V was cut by 4 bases and J by 1 base, with 8 bases left in between. Germline V gene data show CDR1 as SNHLY and CDR2 as FYNNEI. The CDR3 DNA sequence: TGTGCCAGCAGTGGCGGGATCAGCAATCAGCCCCAGCATTTT. This sequence encodes CASSGGISNQPQHF.

The chain has TRBV5-1 and TRBJ2-7; the match to TRBD2 covers 8 bases. This CDR3 region has 15 residues. Germline CDR1 SGHRS, CDR2 YFSETQ. The V segment lost 4 bases and the J segment 0 bases; nucleotides outside the gene matches: 6. The CDR3 here is CASSPLAGISYEQYF. The CDR3 DNA sequence: TGCGCCAGCAGCCCGCTAGCGGGTATCTCCTACGAGCAGTACTTC. Drawing the rest from reference TRBV5-1 and TRBJ2-7, the complete variable domain is KAGVTQTPRYLIKTRGQQVTLSCSPISGHRSVSWYQQTPGQGLQFLFEYFSETQRNKGNFPGRFSGRQFSNSRSEMNVSTLELGDSALYLCASSPLAGISYEQYFGPGTRLTVT.

V gene TRBV27 combines with J gene TRBJ2-7; 10 bases align to TRBD2. V lost 5 bases, J lost 3 bases, and 10 bases stayed unmatched. This CDR3 is built from 16 residues. The germline gives CDR1 MNHEY, CDR2 SMNVEV (reference sequence). The CDR3 sequence: CASSPLAGGRIYEQYF. The CDR3 bases are TGTGCCAGCAGTCCCTTAGCGGGAGGAAGGATCTACGAGCAGTACTTC.

This clone was recorded a few times. This rearrangement joins TRBV19 to TRBJ2-3; 15 nucleotides agree with TRBD2. The trim removed 4 bases at V and 0 bases at J, leaving 5 bases unmatched. The CDR3 is 18 amino acids. Germline V gene lookup returns CDR1 LNHDA and CDR2 SQIVND (reference sequence). CDR3 coding DNA: TGTGCCAGTAGTAAGGGACTAGCGGGGGGCCTAAGCACAGATACGCAGTATTTT. Translating gives CASSKGLAGGLSTDTQYF.

The chain carries TRBV7-8 and TRBJ2-2, with TRBD1 matching over 7 bases. The CDR3 loop spans 16 amino acids. Germline V gene sequence: CDR1 SGHVS, CDR2 FQNEAQ. Unmatched junction bases numbered 3, after V lost 1 base and J lost 1 base. CDR3 in amino acids: CASSLEGALNTGELFF. The CDR3, as DNA: TGTGCCAGCAGCTTAGAGGGGGCTCTGAACACCGGGGAGCTGTTTTTT.

V usage is TRBV11-2 and J usage is TRBJ2-7, with unresolved D. CDR3 length: 14 residues. Germline CDR1 SGHAT, CDR2 FQNNGV. V was trimmed by 1 base and J by 5 bases, leaving 12 bases between them. The CDR3 DNA reads TGTGCCAGCAGCTTAGGGTATGTTAGAGACGAGCAGTACTTC. It codes for CASSLGYVRDEQYF.

The CDR3 protein is CASSPRDRASTDTQYF. CDR3 coding DNA: TGTGCCAGCAGCCCCCGGGACAGGGCTAGCACAGATACGCAGTATTTT. This chain joins TRBV9 and TRBJ2-3; 9 bases agree with TRBD1. V trimming: 4 bases; J trimming: 0 bases; junction bases outside the gene matches: 6. CDR1 is SGDLS and CDR2 is YYNGEE in the germline V gene. The CDR3 sequence is 16 residues long.

The chain employs TRBV5-1 and TRBJ1-3; the D gene is possibly TRBD1 (6 bases). The CDR3 covers 13 residues. With 7 bases removed from V and 0 bases from J, the gap between germline ends came to 8 bases. Germline assignment: CDR1 SGHRS and CDR2 YFSETQ. CDR3 protein: CASSDSSGNTIYF. CDR3 nucleotides: TGCGCCAGCTCGGACAGCTCTGGAAACACCATATATTTT.

This rearrangement joins TRBV29-1 to TRBJ1-5, with D maybe TRBD1 (5 bases). CDR3 length: 14 amino acids. Germline CDR1 is SQVTM and CDR2 is ANQGSEA. V shed 4 bases and J shed 2 bases, with 12 bases lying between them. The CDR3 DNA reads TGCAGCGTTGCACAGGATGGTGGCAATCAGCCCCAGCATTTT. It is translated as CSVAQDGGNQPQHF.

The rearrangement uses TRBV27 and TRBJ2-1; TRBD2 matches 14 bases. The V segment lost 8 bases and the J segment 9 bases; nucleotides outside the gene matches: 12. Germline V CDR1 and CDR2: MNHEY, SMNVEV (reference sequence). This CDR3 spans 16 amino acids. The CDR3 DNA is TGTGCCAGCCGACTAGCGGGAGGGCCGGTAGGGGGTGAGCAGTTCTTC. Its translation: CASRLAGGPVGGEQFF.

V and J are TRBV6-5 and TRBJ1-1; D not certain. The CDR3 has 13 residues. Trimming left V 6 bases short and J 1 base short, with 9 bases between. CDR1 MNHEY and CDR2 SVGAGI come from the germline V gene. In nucleotides, the CDR3 is TGTGCCAGCAGCGCCCCAGAGAACACTGAAGCTTTCTTT. Amino acids: CASSAPENTEAFF.

This clone has a handful of counts. V usage is TRBV6-5 and J usage is TRBJ1-5; D unclear. V was shortened by 8 bases and J by 0 bases, with 11 bases between the two germline ends. CDR1 and CDR2 from the germline V gene are MNHEY and SVGAGI. This CDR3 comprises 14 residues. CDR3 DNA sequence: TGTGCCAGCGGATACAGTTATAGCAATCAGCCCCAGCATTTT. Encoded protein: CASGYSYSNQPQHF.

The V call is TRBV5-1, the J call TRBJ2-5; 11 bases fit TRBD1. Germline CDR1 is SGHRS and CDR2 is YFSETQ. The CDR3 spans 16 residues. With V trimmed by 0 bases and J by 2 bases, 3 bases remained unmatched. CDR3 sequence reads: CASSLAGTGGQETQYF. The CDR3, as DNA: TGCGCCAGCAGCTTGGCCGGGACAGGGGGTCAAGAGACCCAGTACTTC. Together with reference TRBV5-1 and TRBJ2-5, the CDR3 gives the full variable domain: KAGVTQTPRYLIKTRGQQVTLSCSPISGHRSVSWYQQTPGQGLQFLFEYFSETQRNKGNFPGRFSGRQFSNSRSEMNVSTLELGDSALYLCASSLAGTGGQETQYFGPGTRLLVL.

Concerning this clone: An end of the junction differs from the germline gene, which may be a read error. The V call is TRBV2, the J call TRBJ2-1; the D is unclear. The V gene's germline CDR1 is SNHLY and CDR2 FYNNEI. This CDR3 is 14 amino acids long. CDR3 region: CASTRQSSYNEQLF. The CDR3 DNA is TGTGCCAGCACGAGGCAGAGCTCCTACAATGAGCAGCTCTTC. Looking up the rest from reference TRBV2 and TRBJ2-1 gives the full variable domain: EPEVTQTPSHQVTQMGQEVILRCVPISNHLYFYWYRQILGQKVEFLVSFYNNEISEKSEIFDDQFSVERPDGSNFTLKIRSTKLEDSAMYFCASTRQSSYNEQLFGPGTRLTVL.